Reported below is one T cell receptor (beta chain). Generated by immunoSEQ multiplex PCR, the TCRdb table keeps only in-frame clones and is missing some. Here the sample spans under 40,000 clones, about 93% being singletons. Donors were patients with active juvenile idiopathic arthritis. This specimen belongs to a study of circulating and synovial CD4+ cells in juvenile arthritis. The sequence came from a human donor with juvenile idiopathic arthritis. The sequenced sample was CD4+ T cells from blood.

CDR3 nucleotides: TGTGCCAGCATGCCCAGCGGGAGGGCCGGGTTCTTC. This codes for CASMPSGRAGFF. V is TRBV28 and J is TRBJ2-1; TRBD2 matches 10 bases. Germline CDR1 is MDHEN and CDR2 is SYDVKM. This CDR3 has 12 residues. Trimming removed 7 bases from V and 15 bases from J; junction bases left unmatched: 9.